This T cell receptor (beta chain) was identified in a study of radiotherapy plus CTLA-4 blockade in lung cancer (dated by TCRdb to the late 2010s). In the study overall: Objective responses were observed in 15% to 20% of enrolled patients, and disease control was achieved in 25% to 35%.

Points the paper makes about the study in general: After treatment with radiotherapy and ipilimumab, TCR clones that originated in tumors expanded in peripheral blood. The strongest predictors of response, as reported, were early dynamic changes in blood T cell clones along with a rise in serum interferon-beta after radiation.

In this study, focal radiation therapy paired with CTLA-4 blockade (ipilimumab) was tested in patients who had chemo-refractory metastatic non-small-cell lung cancer. This clone was recorded only once. This clone's antigen is unknown. Base-call qualities are not available, and no considerably larger clone is one nucleotide away. Library construction relied on the immunoSEQ multiplex PCR assay. TCRdb stores this immuneACCESS table with in-frame sequences only. Part of the clones is absent; in the studies checked, under half of the shortfall reflects unresolved V genes, and no reason is known for the rest. The sample table holds 80,000 to 100,000 clones, of which around 88% were seen once. 4% to 6% of the sample comes from the top ten. According to the germline V gene (reference sequence), CDR1 reads SEHNR and CDR2 reads FQNEAQ. Measured from the cysteine to the phenylalanine, the CDR3 is 14 residues long. Only CDR3 DNA remains: 42 bases, in frame from the first base. V loses 7 bases at its end and J loses 4 bases; junction bases beyond the gene matches: 9.

The sample consisted of peripheral blood, taken from a patient treated with radiotherapy plus ipilimumab. The chain is assembled from TRBV7-9 and TRBJ1-2, with 7 bases aligning to TRBD1. This sequence originates from a human donor with non-small cell lung cancer that progressed on radiotherapy plus ipilimumab. Read as DNA, the sequence is TGTGCCAGCACAAATCCCGGGACAGTCTATGGCTACACCTTC. The translation is CASTNPGTVYGYTF.